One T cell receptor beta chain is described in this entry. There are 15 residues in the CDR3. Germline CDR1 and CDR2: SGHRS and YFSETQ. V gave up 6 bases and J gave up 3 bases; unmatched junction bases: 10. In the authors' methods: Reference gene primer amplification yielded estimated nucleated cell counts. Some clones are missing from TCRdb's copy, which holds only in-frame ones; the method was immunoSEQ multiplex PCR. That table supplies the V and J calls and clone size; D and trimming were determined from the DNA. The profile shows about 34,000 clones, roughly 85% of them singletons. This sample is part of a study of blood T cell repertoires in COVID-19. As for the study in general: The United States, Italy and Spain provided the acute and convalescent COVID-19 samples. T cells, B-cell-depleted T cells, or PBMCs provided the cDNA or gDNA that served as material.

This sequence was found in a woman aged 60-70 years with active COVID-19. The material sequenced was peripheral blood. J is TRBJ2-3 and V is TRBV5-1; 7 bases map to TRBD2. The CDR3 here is CASTGSAGVTDTQYF. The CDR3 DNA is TGCGCCAGCACTGGTTCGGCGGGAGTTACAGATACGCAGTATTTT.